These 14 T cell receptor beta chains originate from one sample sequenced in a study of T-cell memory formation after mild COVID-19 (dated by TCRdb to about 2021). The library relied on 5' RACE. TCRdb lists the instrument as Illumina NovaSeq 6000. TCRdb handled the public reads itself, with Q25 trimming in fastp and clone calling in MiXCR, and kept productive beta chains. All rows with the same CDR3 protein become a single entry with the most common DNA and genes. Counted in this sample were approximately 500,000 distinct CDR3 sequences; about 23% of them appeared once. Approximately 13% of the sample rests with the top ten. Sequenced material: PBMCs or a T cell subset sorted from them (not recorded which). These TCRs come from an adult woman who had mild COVID-19 (a few samples of this study predate the infection). The sample titles of this study are shuffled in the database, so cell type and time point are left out; the donor was told from shared clones.

This chain links TRBV9 with TRBJ2-3, with D perhaps TRBD1 or TRBD2 (5 bases each). Per germline, CDR1 SGDLS and CDR2 YYNGEE. The CDR3 is made up of 14 amino acids. The V gene lost 2 bases and the J gene lost 3 bases, with 10 bases spanning the gap. This chain's CDR3 is CASSVWGWTDTQYF. As DNA, the CDR3 is TGTGCCAGCAGCGTCTGGGGGTGGACAGATACGCAGTATTTT.

The rearrangement joins TRBV6-2 or TRBV6-3 to TRBJ2-1, with D tentatively TRBD2 (6 bases). This CDR3 has 15 residues. With 3 bases removed from V and 4 bases from J, the gap between germline ends came to 13 bases. Germline V gives CDR1 MNHEY, CDR2 SVGEGT. The CDR3 nucleotides read TGTGCCAGCAGTTATTCCGCGGGGCCTTACAATGAGCAGTTCTTC. Amino acids: CASSYSAGPYNEQFF.

Many counts were recorded for this clonotype. The chain has TRBV18 and TRBJ2-2; D could derive from TRBD1 or TRBD2 (6 bases each). Looked up from germline, CDR1 is KGHSH and CDR2 is LQKENI. V lost 2 bases and J 5 bases, leaving 15 bases between the germline ends. The CDR3 length is 16 residues. The CDR3 here is CASSPLSGAPTGELFF. In DNA, the CDR3 is TGTGCCAGCTCACCATTATCGGGGGCGCCGACCGGGGAGCTGTTTTTT.

This clonotype was found once. The chain couples TRBV20-1 to TRBJ1-2, with D uncertain. V dropped 7 bases and J dropped 8 bases, with 17 bases sitting between them. CDR1 is DFQATT, CDR2 SNEGSKA, per germline (reference sequence). The CDR3 runs 12 residues. The CDR3 DNA reads TGCAGTGTTCTCGGTTGGGGTGGGGGCTACACCTTC. This gives the protein CSVLGWGGGYTF.

This clonotype was counted many times. This CDR3 is CASSPHAGGQPQHF. The CDR3 nucleotides read TGTGCCAGCAGCCCACATGCAGGGGGGCAGCCCCAGCATTTT. The chain carries TRBV7-2 and TRBJ1-5, with 7 positions matching TRBD1. CDR3 size: 14 residues. Germline V gene lookup returns CDR1 SGHTA and CDR2 FQGNSA. Losses at the gene ends were 5 bases for V and 7 bases for J; bases not matched to a gene: 8.

This chain uses TRBV4-3 with TRBJ2-3; possible D gene TRBD2, 5 bases. Germline loops: CDR1 LGHNA, CDR2 YSLEER. CDR3 size: 15 residues. V was shortened by 0 bases and J by 4 bases, with 11 bases between the two germline ends. The CDR3 region has the DNA TGCGCCAGCAGCCAAGATCGTGCCGGGGCAGATACGCAGTATTTT. It translates to CASSQDRAGADTQYF.

About this clonotype: A much larger clone differs from this one at a single base, so this may be a read error. The chain combines TRBV7-2 with TRBJ1-1; the D is unclear. CDR1 is SGHTA, CDR2 FQGNSA, per germline. CDR3 length: 13 residues. V dropped 2 bases and J dropped 0 bases, with 4 bases sitting between them. CDR3 amino acids: CASSLWVNTEAFF. For the CDR3, the DNA is TGTGCCAGCAGCTTATGGGTGAACACTGAAGCTTTCTTT. Full variable domain (missing parts from reference TRBV7-2 and TRBJ1-1): GAGVSQSPSNKVTEKGKDVELRCDPISGHTALYWYRQSLGQGLEFLIYFQGNSAPDKSGLPSDRFSAERTGGSVSTLTIQRTQQEDSAVYLCASSLWVNTEAFFGQGTRLTVV.

The chain links TRBV12-3 or TRBV12-4 to TRBJ1-6; D is perhaps TRBD1 (6 bases). This CDR3 comprises 12 residues. Trimming left V 7 bases short and J 6 bases short, with 7 bases between. The CDR3 is CASNRVNSPLHF. The CDR3 nucleotides read TGTGCCAGCAACAGGGTTAATTCACCCCTCCACTTT.

The chain employs TRBV12-5 and TRBJ1-5; D remains ambiguous. The V end lost 2 bases, the J end lost 1 base, and 18 bases lay between the germline ends. CDR3 length: 18 residues. Germline V gene data show CDR1 as LGHNT and CDR2 as FRNRAP. The CDR3, as DNA: TGTGCTAGTGGTTTGAACCTTATCTGGGTACAGAGCAATCAGCCCCAGCATTTT. Translation gives CASGLNLIWVQSNQPQHF.

The chain employs TRBV12-3 or TRBV12-4 and TRBJ2-7, with D tentatively TRBD1 (5 bases). The ends were cut back, 3 bases at V and 0 bases at J, with 6 bases in the middle. The CDR3 spans 13 residues. The CDR3 nucleotides read TGTGCCAGCAGTTTCACAGGCTCCTACGAGCAGTACTTC. As protein: CASSFTGSYEQYF.

In DNA, the CDR3 is TGCGCCAGCAGCTTGGACGGACAGAGGCCCAACCCTGAAGCTTTCTTT. Its protein product is CASSLDGQRPNPEAFF. The chain is built from TRBV5-1 and TRBJ1-1, with D possibly matching TRBD1 (6 bases). The CDR3 consists of 16 residues. Germline V gene data show CDR1 as SGHRS and CDR2 as YFSETQ. Trimming took off 0 bases at V and 6 bases at J, with 18 bases between the two ends. Looking up the rest from reference TRBV5-1 and TRBJ1-1 gives the full variable domain: KAGVTQTPRYLIKTRGQQVTLSCSPISGHRSVSWYQQTPGQGLQFLFEYFSETQRNKGNFPGRFSGRQFSNSRSEMNVSTLELGDSALYLCASSLDGQRPNPEAFFGQGTRLTVV.

The chain has TRBV9 and TRBJ2-2, with 7 bases that match TRBD2. The CDR3 sequence is 15 residues long. Germline CDR1 reads SGDLS; CDR2 reads YYNGEE. After removal of 4 bases from V and 0 bases from J, the junction contained 3 bases not matched to a gene. The CDR3 is CASSRSGSNTGELFF. The CDR3, as DNA: TGTGCCAGCAGCCGTAGCGGGTCGAACACCGGGGAGCTGTTTTTT.

The chain carries TRBV5-1 and TRBJ2-7; D is ambiguous. Germline V gives CDR1 SGHRS, CDR2 YFSETQ. V lost 2 bases and J lost 0, with 6 bases in between. This CDR3 contains 13 residues. CDR3 in amino acids: CASSFDPSYEQYF. As DNA, the CDR3 is TGCGCCAGCAGCTTCGATCCCTCCTACGAGCAGTACTTC.

V is TRBV7-9 and J is TRBJ1-6; D gene unclear. The CDR3 consists of 14 residues. Per the germline V gene, CDR1 is SEHNR and CDR2 is FQNEAQ (reference sequence). Trimming removed 3 bases at V and 0 bases at J, with 3 bases between. The CDR3 spells CASSFSSYNSPLHF. CDR3 in DNA: TGTGCCAGCAGCTTCTCCTCCTATAATTCACCCCTCCACTTT.